This T cell receptor beta chain appears in the sequencing data of a study of response to subunit inactivated influenza vaccine. TCRdb reprocessed the RT-PCR reads with MiXCR, giving one entry per CDR3 protein. Of roughly 650,000 distinct CDR3 sequences in the sample, around 15% were seen once. Details on this clonotype: Its target is unknown.

Overall study findings and caveats: With each seasonal influenza vaccination, the authors suggested, few new T cells are recruited.

Deletions cut 0 bases from V and 0 bases from J, with 13 bases between. Germline CDR1 is SGHKS and CDR2 is YYEKEE (reference sequence). The CDR3 is 18 residues long. The gene calls are TRBV5-5 and TRBJ2-6; D possibly corresponds to TRBD2 (5 bases). Source: PBMCs from blood, taken about 14 days before vaccination. The sequence was collected from a man aged 45 to 65 who received an inactivated influenza vaccine. The chain's CDR3 is CASSLVVTGSSGANVLTF. The CDR3 region has the DNA TGTGCCAGCAGCTTGGTTGTCACGGGAAGCTCTGGGGCCAACGTCCTGACTTTC.